This TCR beta chain comes out of a study of CD8 T cells in ankylosing spondylitis. Study results and caveats: Disease-linked clones reportedly concentrated significantly in matched ankylosing spondylitis synovial fluid. Ankylosing spondylitis blood appeared to be characterized by a TCR beta motif of 8 or 9 highly homologous variants. Reactive arthritis synovial fluid and blood were previously reported to contain some motif variants.

Quantitative 5'-RACE with molecular barcodes generated TCR beta libraries. TCRdb re-analysed the 5' RACE reads in MiXCR, keeping a single row per CDR3 protein. The sample shows around 210,000 distinct CDR3 sequences, 8% to 9% of them seen only once. Germline V gene data show CDR1 as DFQATT and CDR2 as SNEGSKA (reference sequence). Trimming removed 5 bases at V and 3 bases at J, with 14 bases between. The CDR3 has 14 amino acids. This clonotype was detected ten times or more. Its antigen is not known. The sequenced material came from blood, either unsorted or a sorted T cell fraction (not recorded which). This receptor was obtained from a female donor with ankylosing spondylitis or in good health (not recorded which). V usage is TRBV20-1 and J usage is TRBJ2-1; D may correspond to TRBD1 or TRBD2 (5 bases each). Written as DNA, the CDR3 is TGCAGTGCTTATACCGGGACGAACTACAATGAGCAGTTCTTC. Translating gives CSAYTGTNYNEQFF.